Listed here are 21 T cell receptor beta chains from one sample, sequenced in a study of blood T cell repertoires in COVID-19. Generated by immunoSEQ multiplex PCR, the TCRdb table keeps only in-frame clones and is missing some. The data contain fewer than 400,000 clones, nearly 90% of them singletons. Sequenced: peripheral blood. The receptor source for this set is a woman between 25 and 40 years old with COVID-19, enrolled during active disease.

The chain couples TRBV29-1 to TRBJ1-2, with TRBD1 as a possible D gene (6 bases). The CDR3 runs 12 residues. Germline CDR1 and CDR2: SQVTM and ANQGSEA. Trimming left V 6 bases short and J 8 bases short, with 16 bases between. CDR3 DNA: TGCAGCGTAACCACAGGGCGACAGGGCTACACCTTC. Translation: CSVTTGRQGYTF.

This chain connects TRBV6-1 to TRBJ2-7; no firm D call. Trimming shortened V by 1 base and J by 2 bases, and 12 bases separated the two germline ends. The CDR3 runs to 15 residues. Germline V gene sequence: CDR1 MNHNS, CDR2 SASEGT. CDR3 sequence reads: CASSEGPGQAYEQYF. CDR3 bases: TGTGCCAGCAGTGAAGGCCCAGGTCAAGCCTACGAGCAGTACTTC.

The CDR3, as DNA: TGTGCCAGCAGTGCGGACAGGGTAATGGATTCACCCCTCCACTTT. Translated, it gives CASSADRVMDSPLHF. The chain combines TRBV2 with TRBJ1-6; 8 bases map to TRBD1. Germline trimming cut 4 bases from V and 8 bases from J; bases unmatched to any gene: 7. Germline values: CDR1 SNHLY, CDR2 FYNNEI. CDR3 size: 15 residues. Variable domain in full (rest from reference TRBV2 and TRBJ1-6): EPEVTQTPSHQVTQMGQEVILRCVPISNHLYFYWYRQILGQKVEFLVSFYNNEISEKSEIFDDQFSVERPDGSNFTLKIRSTKLEDSAMYFCASSADRVMDSPLHFGNGTRLTVT.

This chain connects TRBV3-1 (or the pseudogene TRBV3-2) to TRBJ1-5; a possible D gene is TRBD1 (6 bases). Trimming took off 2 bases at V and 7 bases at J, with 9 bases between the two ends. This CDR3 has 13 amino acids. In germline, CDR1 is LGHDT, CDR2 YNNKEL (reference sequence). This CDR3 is CASSQTGFQPQHF. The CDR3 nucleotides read TGTGCCAGCAGCCAAACAGGGTTCCAGCCCCAGCATTTT.

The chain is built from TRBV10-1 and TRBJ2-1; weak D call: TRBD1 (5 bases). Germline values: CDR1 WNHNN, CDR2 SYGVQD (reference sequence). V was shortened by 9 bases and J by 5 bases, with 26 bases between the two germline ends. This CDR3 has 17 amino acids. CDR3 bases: TGCGCCAGTAACCCCTATTGGCGACAGATAGGAAACAATGAGCAGTTCTTC. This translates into CASNPYWRQIGNNEQFF.

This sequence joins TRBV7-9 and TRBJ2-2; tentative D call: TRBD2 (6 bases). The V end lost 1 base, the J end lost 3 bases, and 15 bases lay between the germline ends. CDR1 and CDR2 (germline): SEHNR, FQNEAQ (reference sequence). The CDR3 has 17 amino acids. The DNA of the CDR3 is TGTGCCAGCAGCTTAGGGCTACCGGGACTCCACACCGGGGAGCTGTTTTTT. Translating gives CASSLGLPGLHTGELFF. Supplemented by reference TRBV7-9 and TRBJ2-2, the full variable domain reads DTGVSQNPRHKITKRGQNVTFRCDPISEHNRLYWYRQTLGQGPEFLTYFQNEAQLEKSRLLSDRFSAERPKGSFSTLEIQRTEQGDSAMYLCASSLGLPGLHTGELFFGEGSRLTVL.

The CDR3 spells CAWSGGGDNQPQHF. The CDR3 DNA is TGTGCCTGGAGCGGAGGGGGCGACAATCAGCCCCAGCATTTT. V gene TRBV30 combines with J gene TRBJ1-5, with 7 bases matching TRBD1. The V and J ends lost 3 bases and 3 bases, in that order; junction bases with no gene match: 5. Germline V gives CDR1 GTSNPN, CDR2 SVGIG (reference sequence). The CDR3 runs 14 residues. Filled out from reference TRBV30 and TRBJ1-5, the complete variable domain reads SQTIHQWPATLVQPVGSPLSLECTVEGTSNPNLYWYRQAAGRGLQLLFYSVGIGQISSEVPQNLSASRPQDRQFILSSKKLLLSDSGFYLCAWSGGGDNQPQHFGDGTRLSIL.

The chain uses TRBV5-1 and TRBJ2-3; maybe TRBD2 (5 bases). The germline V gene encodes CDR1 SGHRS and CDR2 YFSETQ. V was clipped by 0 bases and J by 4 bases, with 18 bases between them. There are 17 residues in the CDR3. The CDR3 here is CASSLALAVGEADTQYF. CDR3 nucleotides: TGCGCCAGCAGCTTGGCCCTAGCTGTTGGGGAAGCAGATACGCAGTATTTT.

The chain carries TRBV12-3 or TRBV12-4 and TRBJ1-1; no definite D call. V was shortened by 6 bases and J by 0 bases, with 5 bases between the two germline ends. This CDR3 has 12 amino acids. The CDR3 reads CASSTMNTEAFF. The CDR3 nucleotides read TGTGCCAGCAGCACAATGAACACTGAAGCTTTCTTT.

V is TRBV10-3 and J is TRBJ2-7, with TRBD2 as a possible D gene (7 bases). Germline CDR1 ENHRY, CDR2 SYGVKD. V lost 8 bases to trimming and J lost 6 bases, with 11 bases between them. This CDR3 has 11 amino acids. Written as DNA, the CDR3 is TGTGCCATCGGGAGGGGGAGCGAGCAGTACGTC. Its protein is CAIGRGSEQYV.

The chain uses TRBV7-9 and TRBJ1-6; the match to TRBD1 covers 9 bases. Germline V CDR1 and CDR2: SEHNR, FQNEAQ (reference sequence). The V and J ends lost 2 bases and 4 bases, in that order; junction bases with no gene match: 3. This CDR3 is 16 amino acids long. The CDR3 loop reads CASSLRTGEYNSPLHF. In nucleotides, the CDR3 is TGTGCCAGCAGCTTACGGACAGGGGAGTATAATTCACCCCTCCACTTT.

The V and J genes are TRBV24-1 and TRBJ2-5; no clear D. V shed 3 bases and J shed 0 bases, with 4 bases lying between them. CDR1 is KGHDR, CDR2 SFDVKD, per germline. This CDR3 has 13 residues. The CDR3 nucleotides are TGTGCCACCAGTGATGCGTACCAAGAGACCCAGTACTTC. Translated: CATSDAYQETQYF.

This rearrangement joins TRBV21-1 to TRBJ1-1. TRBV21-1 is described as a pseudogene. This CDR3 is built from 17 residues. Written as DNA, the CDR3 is TGTGCCAGCAGGCCGGAGGGGGGGTCCCTGGTGAGCACTGAAGCTTTCTTT. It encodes CASRPEGGSLVSTEAFF.

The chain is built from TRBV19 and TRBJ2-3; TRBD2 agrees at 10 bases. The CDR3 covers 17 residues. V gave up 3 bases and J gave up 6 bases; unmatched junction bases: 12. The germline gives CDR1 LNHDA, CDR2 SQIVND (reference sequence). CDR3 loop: CASSILLTSGTTDTQYF. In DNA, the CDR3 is TGTGCCAGTAGTATTCTCCTTACTAGCGGGACCACGGATACGCAGTATTTT. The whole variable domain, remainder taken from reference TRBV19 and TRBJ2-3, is DGGITQSPKYLFRKEGQNVTLSCEQNLNHDAMYWYRQDPGQGLRLIYYSQIVNDFQKGDIAEGYSVSREKKESFPLTVTSAQKNPTAFYLCASSILLTSGTTDTQYFGPGTRLTVL.

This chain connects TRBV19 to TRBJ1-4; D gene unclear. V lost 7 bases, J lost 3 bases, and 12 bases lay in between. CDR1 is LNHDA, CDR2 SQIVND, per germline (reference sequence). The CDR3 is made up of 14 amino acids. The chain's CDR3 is CASNPGPPNEKLFF. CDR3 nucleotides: TGTGCCAGTAACCCGGGTCCTCCTAATGAAAAACTGTTTTTT.

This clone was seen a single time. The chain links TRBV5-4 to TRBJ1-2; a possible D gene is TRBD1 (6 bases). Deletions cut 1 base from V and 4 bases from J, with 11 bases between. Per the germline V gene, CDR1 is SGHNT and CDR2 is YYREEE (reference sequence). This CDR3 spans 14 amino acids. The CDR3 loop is CASSLNRDIYGYTF. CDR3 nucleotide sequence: TGTGCCAGCAGCTTGAACAGGGATATCTATGGCTACACCTTC. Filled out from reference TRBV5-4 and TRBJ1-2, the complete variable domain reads ETGVTQSPTHLIKTRGQQVTLRCSSQSGHNTVSWYQQALGQGPQFIFQYYREEENGRGNFPPRFSGLQFPNYSSELNVNALELDDSALYLCASSLNRDIYGYTFGSGTRLTVV.

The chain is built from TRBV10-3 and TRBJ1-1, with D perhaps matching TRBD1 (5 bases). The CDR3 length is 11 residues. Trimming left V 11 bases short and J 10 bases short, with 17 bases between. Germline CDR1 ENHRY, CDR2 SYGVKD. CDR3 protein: CAGRAREGAFF. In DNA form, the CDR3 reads TGTGCCGGCCGGGCCAGGGAGGGAGCTTTCTTT.

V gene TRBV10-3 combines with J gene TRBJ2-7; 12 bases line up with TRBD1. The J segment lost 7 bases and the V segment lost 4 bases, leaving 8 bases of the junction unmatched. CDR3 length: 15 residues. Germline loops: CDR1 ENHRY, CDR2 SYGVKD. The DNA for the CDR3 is TGTGCCATCAGTGCTGGGACAGGGGGCAATGGGGAGCAGTACTTC. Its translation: CAISAGTGGNGEQYF.

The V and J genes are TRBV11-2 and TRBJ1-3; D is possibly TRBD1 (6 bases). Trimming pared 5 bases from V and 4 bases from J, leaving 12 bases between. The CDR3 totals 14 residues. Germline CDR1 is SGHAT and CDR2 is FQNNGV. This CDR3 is CASSETGSGNTIYF. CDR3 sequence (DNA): TGTGCCAGCAGCGAAACAGGGTCCGGAAACACCATATATTTT. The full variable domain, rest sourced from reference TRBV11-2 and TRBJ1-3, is EAGVAQSPRYKIIEKRQSVAFWCNPISGHATLYWYQQILGQGPKLLIQFQNNGVVDDSQLPKDRFSAERLKGVDSTLKIQPAKLEDSAVYLCASSETGSGNTIYFGEGSWLTVV.

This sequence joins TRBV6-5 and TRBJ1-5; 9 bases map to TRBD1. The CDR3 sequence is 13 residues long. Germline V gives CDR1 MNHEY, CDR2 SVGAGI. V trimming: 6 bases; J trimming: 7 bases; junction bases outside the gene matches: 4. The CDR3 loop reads CASRQGASQPQHF. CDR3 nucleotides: TGTGCCAGCAGACAGGGGGCCAGCCAGCCCCAGCATTTT.

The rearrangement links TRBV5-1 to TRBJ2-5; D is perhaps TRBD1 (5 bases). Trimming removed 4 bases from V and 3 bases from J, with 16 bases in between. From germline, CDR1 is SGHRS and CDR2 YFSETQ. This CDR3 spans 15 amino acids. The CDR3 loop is CASSDIGQGEETQYF. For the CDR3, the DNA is TGCGCCAGCAGCGATATAGGGCAGGGCGAAGAGACCCAGTACTTC.